This T cell receptor (beta chain) was found in a study of blood T cell repertoires in COVID-19. Study-wide context: Some COVID-19 samples were acute and others convalescent; all came from the United States, Italy and Spain. Sources were T cells, B-cell-depleted T cells, or PBMCs; the material itself was cDNA or gDNA.

Germline CDR1 is KGHSH and CDR2 is LQKENI. V lost 0 bases and J 12 bases, leaving 15 bases between the germline ends. The CDR3 is made up of 15 amino acids. This clone was detected a few times. As originally analysed: For nucleated cells, counts were estimated from reference gene primer amplification. Here immunoSEQ multiplex PCR was the method, and the copy in TCRdb shows in-frame clones only, minus some. The DNA gave D and trimming, while V, J and clone size come from that table. The sample holds around 39,000 clones, approximately 83% seen once. The rearrangement links TRBV18 to TRBJ1-6; D remains unclear. The receptor's source is a man aged 35 to 55 with active COVID-19. The sample taken for sequencing was peripheral blood. The CDR3 is CASSPPVGSFGPLHF. CDR3 in DNA: TGTGCCAGCTCACCACCGGTCGGTTCATTCGGACCCCTCCACTTT.